This record concerns one T cell receptor beta chain sequence. The PCR was carried out with 60 Vbeta primers and 13 Jbeta primers. Sequencing used immunoSEQ multiplex PCR; TCRdb keeps in-frame clones, though not all of them. The sample holds about 150,000 clones, 70% to 80% seen once. Trimming cost V 2 bases and J 2 bases; bases outside gene matches: 6. Germline CDR1 reads SGHDT; CDR2 reads YYEEEE. CDR3 length: 15 residues. The sample belongs to a study of cytomegalovirus exposure and HLA in healthy donors. V gene TRBV5-6 combines with J gene TRBJ1-2; the match to TRBD1 covers 7 bases. This TCR was recovered from a man aged 25-45 years in good health and CMV-seronegative. The sample consisted of PBMCs. DNA for the CDR3: TGTGCCAGCAGCTTAACAGGGGTTTCGAACTATGGCTACACCTTC. It is translated as CASSLTGVSNYGYTF.